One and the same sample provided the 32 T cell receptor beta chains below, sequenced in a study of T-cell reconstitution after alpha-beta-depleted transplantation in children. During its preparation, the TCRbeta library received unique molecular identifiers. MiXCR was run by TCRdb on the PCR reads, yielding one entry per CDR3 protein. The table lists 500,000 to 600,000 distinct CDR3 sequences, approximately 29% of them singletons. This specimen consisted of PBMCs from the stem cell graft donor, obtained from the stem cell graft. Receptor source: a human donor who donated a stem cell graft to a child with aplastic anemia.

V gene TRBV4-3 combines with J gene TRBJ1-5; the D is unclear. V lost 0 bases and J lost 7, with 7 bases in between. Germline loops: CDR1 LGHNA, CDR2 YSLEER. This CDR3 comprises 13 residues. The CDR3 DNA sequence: TGCGCCAGCAGCCAAGATCTCCAACAGCCCCAGCATTTT. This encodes CASSQDLQQPQHF.

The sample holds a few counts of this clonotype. CDR3 nucleotides: TGCGCCAGCAGCTCAACTAGCGGCTACGAGCAGTACTTC. Encoded protein: CASSSTSGYEQYF. The chain has TRBV5-1 and TRBJ2-7; 8 nucleotides match TRBD2. The CDR3 is 13 amino acids. CDR1 and CDR2 from the germline V gene are SGHRS and YFSETQ. The V segment lost 3 bases and the J segment 3 bases; nucleotides outside the gene matches: 2.

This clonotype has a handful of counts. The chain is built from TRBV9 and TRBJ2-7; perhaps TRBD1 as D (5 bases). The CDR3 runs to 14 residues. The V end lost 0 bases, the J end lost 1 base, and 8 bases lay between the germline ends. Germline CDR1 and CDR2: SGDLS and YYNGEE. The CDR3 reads CASSVEGVSYEQYF. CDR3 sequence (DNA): TGTGCCAGCAGCGTAGAAGGGGTTTCCTACGAGCAGTACTTC.

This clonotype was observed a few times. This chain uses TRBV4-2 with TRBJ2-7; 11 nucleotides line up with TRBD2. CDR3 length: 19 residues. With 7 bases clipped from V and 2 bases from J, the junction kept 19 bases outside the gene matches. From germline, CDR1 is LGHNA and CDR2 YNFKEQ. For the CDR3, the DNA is TGTGCCAGCAACAACGTCGCCGGGACTAGCGGAATCTCCCCCTACGAGCAGTACGTC. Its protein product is CASNNVAGTSGISPYEQYV.

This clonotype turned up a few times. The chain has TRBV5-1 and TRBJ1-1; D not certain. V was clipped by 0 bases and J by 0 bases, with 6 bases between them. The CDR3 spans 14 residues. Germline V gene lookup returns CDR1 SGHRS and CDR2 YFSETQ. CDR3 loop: CASSLGSMNTEAFF. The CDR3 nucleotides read TGCGCCAGCAGCTTGGGGAGTATGAACACTGAAGCTTTCTTT.

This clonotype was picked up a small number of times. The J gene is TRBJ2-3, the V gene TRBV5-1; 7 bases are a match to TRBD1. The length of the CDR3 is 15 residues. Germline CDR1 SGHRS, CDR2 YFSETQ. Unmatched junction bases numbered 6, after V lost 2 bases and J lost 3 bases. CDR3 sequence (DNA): TGCGCCAGCAGCTTAACAGGGGAAGGGACAGATACGCAGTATTTT. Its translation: CASSLTGEGTDTQYF.

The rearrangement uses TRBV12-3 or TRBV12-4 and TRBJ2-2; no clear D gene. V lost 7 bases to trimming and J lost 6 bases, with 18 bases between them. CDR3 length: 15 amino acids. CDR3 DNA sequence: TGTGCCAGCACCCCTGGCGGCAAACCATCCGGGGAGCTGTTTTTT. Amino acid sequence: CASTPGGKPSGELFF.

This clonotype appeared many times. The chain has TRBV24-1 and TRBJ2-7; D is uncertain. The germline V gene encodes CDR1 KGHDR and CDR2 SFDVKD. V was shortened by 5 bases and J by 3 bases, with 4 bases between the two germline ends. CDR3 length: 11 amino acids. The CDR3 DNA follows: TGTGCCACCAGTGCCTTCTACGAGCAGTACTTC. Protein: CATSAFYEQYF.

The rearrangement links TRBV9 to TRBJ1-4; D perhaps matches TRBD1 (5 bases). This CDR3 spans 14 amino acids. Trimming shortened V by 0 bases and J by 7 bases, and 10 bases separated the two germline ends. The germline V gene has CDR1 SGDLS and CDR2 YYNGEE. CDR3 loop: CASSVGQGGEKLFF. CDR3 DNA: TGTGCCAGCAGCGTAGGCCAGGGAGGTGAAAAACTGTTTTTT.

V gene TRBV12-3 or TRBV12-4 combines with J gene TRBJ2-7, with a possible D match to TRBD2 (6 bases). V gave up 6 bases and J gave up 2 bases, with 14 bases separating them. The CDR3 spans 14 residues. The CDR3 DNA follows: TGTGCCAGCAGAACCGGGACTGGGACCTACGAGCAGTACTTC. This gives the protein CASRTGTGTYEQYF.

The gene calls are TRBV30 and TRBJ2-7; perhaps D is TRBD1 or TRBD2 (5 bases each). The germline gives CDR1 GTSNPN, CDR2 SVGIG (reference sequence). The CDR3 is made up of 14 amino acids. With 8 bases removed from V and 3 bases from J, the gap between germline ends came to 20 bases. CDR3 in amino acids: CALSPGTGFYEQYF. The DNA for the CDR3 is TGTGCCCTCTCCCCGGGGACGGGATTCTACGAGCAGTACTTC.

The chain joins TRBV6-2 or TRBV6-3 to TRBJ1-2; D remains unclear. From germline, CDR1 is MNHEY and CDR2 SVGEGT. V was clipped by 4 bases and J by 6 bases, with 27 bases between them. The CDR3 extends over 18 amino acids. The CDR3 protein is CASSSPLTQRPTTDGYTF. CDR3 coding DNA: TGTGCCAGCAGTTCCCCCCTCACACAGAGGCCCACGACGGATGGCTACACCTTC.

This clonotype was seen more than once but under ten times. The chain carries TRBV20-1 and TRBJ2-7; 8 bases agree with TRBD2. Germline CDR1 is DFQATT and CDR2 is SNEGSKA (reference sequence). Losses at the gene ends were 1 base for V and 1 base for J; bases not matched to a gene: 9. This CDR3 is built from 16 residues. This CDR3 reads CSARVRGASGSYEQYF. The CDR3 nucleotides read TGCAGTGCTAGAGTCAGAGGTGCTAGCGGGTCCTACGAGCAGTACTTC.

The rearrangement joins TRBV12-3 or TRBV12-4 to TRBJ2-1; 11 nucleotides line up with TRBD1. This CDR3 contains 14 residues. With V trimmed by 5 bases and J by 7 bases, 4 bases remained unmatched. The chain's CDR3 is CASSTDRGLNEQFF. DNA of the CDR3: TGTGCCAGCAGTACGGACAGGGGGCTTAATGAGCAGTTCTTC.

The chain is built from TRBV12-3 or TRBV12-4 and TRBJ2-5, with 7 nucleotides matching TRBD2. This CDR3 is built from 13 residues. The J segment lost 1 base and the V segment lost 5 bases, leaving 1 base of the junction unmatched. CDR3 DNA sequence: TGTGCCAGCAGTACTAGCGTCCAAGAGACCCAGTACTTC. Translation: CASSTSVQETQYF.

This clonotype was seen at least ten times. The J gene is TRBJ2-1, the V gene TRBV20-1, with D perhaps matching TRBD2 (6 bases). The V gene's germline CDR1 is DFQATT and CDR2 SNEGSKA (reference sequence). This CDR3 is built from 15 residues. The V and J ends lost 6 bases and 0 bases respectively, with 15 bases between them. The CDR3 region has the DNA TGCAGTGCGTACACCCTAGCGAACTCCTACAATGAGCAGTTCTTC. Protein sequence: CSAYTLANSYNEQFF.

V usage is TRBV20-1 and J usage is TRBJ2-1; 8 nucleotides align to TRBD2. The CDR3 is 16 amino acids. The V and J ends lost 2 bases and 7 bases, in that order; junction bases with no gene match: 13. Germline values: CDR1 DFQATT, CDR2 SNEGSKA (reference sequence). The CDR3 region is CSARRGLGGRKNEQFF. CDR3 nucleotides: TGCAGTGCTAGAAGGGGACTAGGGGGTCGAAAGAATGAGCAGTTCTTC.

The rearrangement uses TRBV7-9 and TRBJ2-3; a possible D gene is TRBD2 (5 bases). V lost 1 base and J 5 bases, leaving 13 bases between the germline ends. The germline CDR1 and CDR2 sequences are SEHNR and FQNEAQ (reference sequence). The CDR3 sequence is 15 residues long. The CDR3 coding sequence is TGTGCCAGCAGCTTAGGAGAGGGCTTTCTAGATACGCAGTATTTT. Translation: CASSLGEGFLDTQYF.

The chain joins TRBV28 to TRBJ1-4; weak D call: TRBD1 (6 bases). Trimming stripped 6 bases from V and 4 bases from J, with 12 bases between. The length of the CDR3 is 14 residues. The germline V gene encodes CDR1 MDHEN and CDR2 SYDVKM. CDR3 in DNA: TGTGCCAGCAGCCGACAGGTCAATAATGAAAAACTGTTTTTT. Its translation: CASSRQVNNEKLFF.

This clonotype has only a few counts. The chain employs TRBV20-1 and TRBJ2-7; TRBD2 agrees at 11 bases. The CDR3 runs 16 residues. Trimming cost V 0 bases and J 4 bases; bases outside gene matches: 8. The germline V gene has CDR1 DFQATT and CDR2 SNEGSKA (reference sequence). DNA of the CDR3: TGCAGTGCTAGAGAGGTTTGGGGACTAGCGGAATACGAGCAGTACTTC. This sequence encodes CSAREVWGLAEYEQYF.

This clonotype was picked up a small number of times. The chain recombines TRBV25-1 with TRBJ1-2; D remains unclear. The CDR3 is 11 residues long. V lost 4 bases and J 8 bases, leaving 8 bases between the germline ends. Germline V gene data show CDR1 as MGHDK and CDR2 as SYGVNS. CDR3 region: CASSGVVGYTF. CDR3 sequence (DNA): TGTGCCAGCAGTGGAGTAGTAGGCTACACCTTC.

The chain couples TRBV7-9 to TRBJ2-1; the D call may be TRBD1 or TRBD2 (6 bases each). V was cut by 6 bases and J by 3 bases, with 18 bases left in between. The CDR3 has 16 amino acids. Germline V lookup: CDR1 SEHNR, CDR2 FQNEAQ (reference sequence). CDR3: CASRMGLATGYNEQFF. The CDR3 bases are TGTGCCAGCAGGATGGGTCTAGCGACAGGCTACAATGAGCAGTTCTTC.

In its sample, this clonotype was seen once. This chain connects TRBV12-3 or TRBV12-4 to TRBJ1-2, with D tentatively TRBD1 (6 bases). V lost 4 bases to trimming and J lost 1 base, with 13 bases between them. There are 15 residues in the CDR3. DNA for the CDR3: TGTGCCAGCAGTTCAGGGGCGAGTAGTAACTATGGCTACACCTTC. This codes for CASSSGASSNYGYTF.

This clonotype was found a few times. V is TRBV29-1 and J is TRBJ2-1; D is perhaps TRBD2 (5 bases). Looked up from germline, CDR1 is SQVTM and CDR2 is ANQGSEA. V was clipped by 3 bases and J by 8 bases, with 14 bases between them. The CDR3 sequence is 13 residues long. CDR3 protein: CSVERGSGDEQFF. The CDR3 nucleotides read TGCAGCGTTGAGCGTGGGAGTGGCGATGAGCAGTTCTTC.

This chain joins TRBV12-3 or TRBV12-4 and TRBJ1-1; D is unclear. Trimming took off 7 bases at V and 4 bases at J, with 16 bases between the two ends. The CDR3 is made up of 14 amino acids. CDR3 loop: CASKAGTRSTEAFF. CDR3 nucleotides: TGTGCCAGCAAGGCGGGCACGAGGAGCACTGAAGCTTTCTTT.

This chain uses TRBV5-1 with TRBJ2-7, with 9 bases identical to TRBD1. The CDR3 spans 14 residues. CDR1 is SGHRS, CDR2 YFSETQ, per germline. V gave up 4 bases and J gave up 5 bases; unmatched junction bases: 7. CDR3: CASSPGQGSDEQYV. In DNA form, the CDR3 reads TGCGCCAGCAGCCCGGGACAGGGCAGTGACGAGCAGTACGTC.

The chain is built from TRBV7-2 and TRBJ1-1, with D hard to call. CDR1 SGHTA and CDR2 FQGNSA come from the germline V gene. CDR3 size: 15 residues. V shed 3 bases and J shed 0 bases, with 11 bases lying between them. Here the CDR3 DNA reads TGTGCCAGCAGCTTCGAAGGTCTGATGAACACTGAAGCTTTCTTT. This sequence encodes CASSFEGLMNTEAFF.

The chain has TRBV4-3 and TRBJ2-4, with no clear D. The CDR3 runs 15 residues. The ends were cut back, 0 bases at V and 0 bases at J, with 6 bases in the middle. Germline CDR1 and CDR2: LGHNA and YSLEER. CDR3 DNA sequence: TGCGCCAGCAGCCAAGATGGGGTAGCCAAAAACATTCAGTACTTC. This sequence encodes CASSQDGVAKNIQYF.

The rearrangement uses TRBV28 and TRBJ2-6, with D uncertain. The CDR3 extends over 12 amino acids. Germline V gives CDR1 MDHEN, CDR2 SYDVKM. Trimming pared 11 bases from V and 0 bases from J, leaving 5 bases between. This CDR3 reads CAHSSGANVLTF. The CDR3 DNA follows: TGTGCCCACAGCTCTGGGGCCAACGTCCTGACTTTC.

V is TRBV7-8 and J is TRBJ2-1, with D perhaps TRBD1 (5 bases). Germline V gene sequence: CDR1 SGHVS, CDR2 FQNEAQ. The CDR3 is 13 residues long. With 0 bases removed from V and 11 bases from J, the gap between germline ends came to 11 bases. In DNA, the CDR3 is TGTGCCAGCAGCTTAGCGCTAGGGGCGAAGCAGTTCTTC. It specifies CASSLALGAKQFF.

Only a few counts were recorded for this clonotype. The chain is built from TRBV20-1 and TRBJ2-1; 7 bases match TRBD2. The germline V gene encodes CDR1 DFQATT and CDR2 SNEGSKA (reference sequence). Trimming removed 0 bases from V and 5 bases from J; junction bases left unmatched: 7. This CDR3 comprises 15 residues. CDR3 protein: CSAREGAGENNEQFF. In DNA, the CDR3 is TGCAGTGCTAGAGAGGGCGCGGGAGAGAACAATGAGCAGTTCTTC.

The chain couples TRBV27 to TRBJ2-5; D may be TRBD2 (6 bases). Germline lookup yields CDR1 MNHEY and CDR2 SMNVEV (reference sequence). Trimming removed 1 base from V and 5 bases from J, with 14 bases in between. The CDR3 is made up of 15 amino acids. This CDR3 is CASSLYGASAETQYF. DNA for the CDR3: TGTGCCAGCAGTTTATACGGGGCTAGCGCGGAGACCCAGTACTTC.